A selection of T cell receptor beta chains follows, all from one sample in a study of shared clonotypes between healthy human individuals. The protocol was immunoSEQ multiplex PCR, while the TCRdb copy is restricted to in-frame clones and leaves out a portion. Altogether approximately 2.1 million clones are present, more than 85% being singletons, with the ten largest covering 0.39%. Sequencing input: naive CD4+ T cells from PBMCs. Receptor source: a young man in good health. Some clones in this sample may be carry-over from other donors' samples. Both conserved end residues are part of each CDR3. Fields, in order: CDR3 protein, CDR3 DNA, J gene, V gene, clone size, D gene. The D gene is left open where the match is weak. Clone size is stated in some rows and not others, as once, few, many or a class when expanded.

CDR3 protein: CSVRTGGSNQPQHF; CDR3 DNA: TGCAGCGTCCGGACAGGCGGTAGCAATCAGCCCCAGCATTTT; J gene: TRBJ1-5; V gene: TRBV29-1; clone size: .; D gene: TRBD1
CDR3 protein: CASSTRTGATDTQYF; CDR3 DNA: TGTGCCAGCTCAACTCGGACGGGCGCCACAGATACGCAGTATTTT; J gene: TRBJ2-3; V gene: TRBV18; clone size: .; D gene: .
CDR3 protein: CASSLPSGQGARTDTQYF; CDR3 DNA: TGTGCCAGCAGCTTACCGTCCGGACAGGGGGCGCGAACAGATACGCAGTATTTT; J gene: TRBJ2-3; V gene: TRBV7-9; clone size: once; D gene: TRBD1
CDR3 protein: CASRRQETQYF; CDR3 DNA: TGTGCCAGCAGACGACAAGAGACCCAGTACTTC; J gene: TRBJ2-5; V gene: TRBV6-5; clone size: .; D gene: .
CDR3 protein: CAISESKRGKDNEKLFF; CDR3 DNA: TGTGCCATCAGTGAGTCGAAAAGGGGCAAAGATAATGAAAAACTGTTTTTT; J gene: TRBJ1-4; V gene: TRBV10-3; clone size: .; D gene: .
CDR3 protein: CASSPPDSLREQYF; CDR3 DNA: TGTGCCAGCTCACCACCAGACAGTCTACGAGAGCAGTACTTC; J gene: TRBJ2-7; V gene: TRBV18; clone size: .; D gene: .
CDR3 protein: CSVVKQGVRTGELFF; CDR3 DNA: TGCAGCGTGGTTAAACAAGGAGTGAGAACCGGGGAGCTGTTTTTT; J gene: TRBJ2-2; V gene: TRBV29-1; clone size: .; D gene: .
CDR3 protein: CASSGTGLRGEQYF; CDR3 DNA: TGTGCCAGCAGTGGCACGGGCCTACGGGGGGAGCAGTACTTC; J gene: TRBJ2-7; V gene: TRBV2; clone size: .; D gene: .
CDR3 protein: CASSARLAGDGEQYF; CDR3 DNA: TGTGCCAGCAGCGCCCGCCTAGCGGGAGATGGCGAGCAGTACTTC; J gene: TRBJ2-7; V gene: TRBV9; clone size: .; D gene: TRBD2
CDR3 protein: CASSGSGGANYGYTF; CDR3 DNA: TGTGCCAGCAGTGGATCGGGGGGGGCTAACTATGGCTACACCTTC; J gene: TRBJ1-2; V gene: TRBV6-6; clone size: once; D gene: .
CDR3 protein: CASGDRGRETQYF; CDR3 DNA: TGTGCCAGTGGAGACAGGGGGCGAGAGACCCAGTACTTC; J gene: TRBJ2-5; V gene: TRBV6-1; clone size: .; D gene: TRBD1
CDR3 protein: CASSIDHRGETQYF; CDR3 DNA: TGTGCCAGTAGTATAGATCACAGAGGGGAGACCCAGTACTTC; J gene: TRBJ2-5; V gene: TRBV19; clone size: .; D gene: .
CDR3 protein: CAWSVYQQGKHGYTF; CDR3 DNA: TGTGCCTGGAGCGTATACCAACAGGGAAAACATGGCTACACCTTC; J gene: TRBJ1-2; V gene: TRBV30; clone size: once; D gene: .
CDR3 protein: CASRGRITDTQYF; CDR3 DNA: TGTGCCAGCAGGGGACGGATAACAGATACGCAGTATTTT; J gene: TRBJ2-3; V gene: TRBV28; clone size: .; D gene: .
CDR3 protein: CASTKFGGERETQYF; CDR3 DNA: TGTGCCAGCACGAAGTTCGGCGGGGAGCGAGAGACCCAGTACTTC; J gene: TRBJ2-5; V gene: TRBV27; clone size: .; D gene: .
CDR3 protein: CASSFSGTEDTEAFF; CDR3 DNA: TGTGCCAGCAGTTTTTCCGGGACAGAGGACACTGAAGCTTTCTTT; J gene: TRBJ1-1; V gene: TRBV28; clone size: .; D gene: TRBD1
CDR3 protein: CASSRDRGSYEQYF; CDR3 DNA: TGTGCCAGCAGCCGCGACAGGGGGTCTTACGAGCAGTACTTC; J gene: TRBJ2-7; V gene: TRBV5-4; clone size: .; D gene: TRBD1
CDR3 protein: CSVWTATYNEQFF; CDR3 DNA: TGCAGCGTCTGGACAGCGACCTACAATGAGCAGTTCTTC; J gene: TRBJ2-1; V gene: TRBV29-1; clone size: .; D gene: .
CDR3 protein: CASSLVSATEAFF; CDR3 DNA: TGCGCCAGCAGCTTGGTGAGCGCCACTGAAGCTTTCTTT; J gene: TRBJ1-1; V gene: TRBV5-1; clone size: .; D gene: .
CDR3 protein: CASRLDGNTEAFF; CDR3 DNA: TGTGCCAGCAGACTAGACGGGAACACTGAAGCTTTCTTT; J gene: TRBJ1-1; V gene: TRBV6-1; clone size: .; D gene: .
CDR3 protein: CASSFLAGAETQYF; CDR3 DNA: TGCGCCAGCAGCTTCTTAGCGGGGGCGGAGACCCAGTACTTC; J gene: TRBJ2-5; V gene: TRBV5-1; clone size: .; D gene: TRBD2
CDR3 protein: CASSFARTGGKNIQYF; CDR3 DNA: TGTGCCAGCAGCTTCGCACGGACAGGGGGCAAAAACATTCAGTACTTC; J gene: TRBJ2-4; V gene: TRBV7-9; clone size: .; D gene: TRBD1
CDR3 protein: CASSQVGVGGTSNYGYTF; CDR3 DNA: TGCGCCAGCAGCCAAGTGGGCGTAGGGGGTACCTCTAACTATGGCTACACCTTC; J gene: TRBJ1-2; V gene: TRBV4-1; clone size: .; D gene: .
CDR3 protein: CASSYAGPDAQYF; CDR3 DNA: TGCGCCAGCAGTTACGCAGGCCCAGATGCCCAGTACTTC; J gene: TRBJ2-5; V gene: TRBV5-1; clone size: .; D gene: .
CDR3 protein: CASSSGTSNEQFF; CDR3 DNA: TGTGCCAGCAGCTCCGGGACTAGCAATGAGCAGTTCTTC; J gene: TRBJ2-1; V gene: TRBV7-6; clone size: .; D gene: TRBD2
CDR3 protein: CASSLVAGVEADTQYF; CDR3 DNA: TGCGCCAGCAGCTTGGTAGCGGGAGTGGAGGCAGATACGCAGTATTTT; J gene: TRBJ2-3; V gene: TRBV5-1; clone size: .; D gene: TRBD2
CDR3 protein: CASSVALAYEQFF; CDR3 DNA: TGTGCCAGCAGCGTAGCCCTAGCCTATGAGCAGTTCTTC; J gene: TRBJ2-1; V gene: TRBV9; clone size: .; D gene: .
CDR3 protein: CASSEQGAFYEQYF; CDR3 DNA: TGTGCCAGCAGTGAACAGGGGGCCTTCTACGAGCAGTACTTC; J gene: TRBJ2-7; V gene: TRBV2; clone size: once; D gene: TRBD1
CDR3 protein: CASSQDRGGTRNTIYF; CDR3 DNA: TGTGCCAGCAGCCAAGATCGCGGTGGAACTCGAAACACCATATATTTT; J gene: TRBJ1-3; V gene: TRBV14; clone size: .; D gene: .
CDR3 protein: CASSDMRGGAVAEQYF; CDR3 DNA: TGTGCCAGCAGTGATATGCGGGGGGGAGCGGTGGCCGAGCAGTACTTC; J gene: TRBJ2-7; V gene: TRBV25-1; clone size: .; D gene: TRBD2
CDR3 protein: CASSLRVGYHYEQYF; CDR3 DNA: TGTGCCAGCAGCTTACGGGTGGGGTACCACTACGAGCAGTACTTC; J gene: TRBJ2-7; V gene: TRBV7-6; clone size: .; D gene: .
CDR3 protein: CSVGGRGAIYEQYF; CDR3 DNA: TGCAGCGTGGGTGGTCGGGGGGCGATCTACGAGCAGTACTTC; J gene: TRBJ2-7; V gene: TRBV29-1; clone size: .; D gene: .
CDR3 protein: CASSSYYGYTF; CDR3 DNA: TGTGCCAGCAGCTCATATTATGGCTACACCTTC; J gene: TRBJ1-2; V gene: TRBV5-6; clone size: .; D gene: .
CDR3 protein: CASSSQGTDTQYF; CDR3 DNA: TGTGCCAGCAGCTCGCAGGGGACTGATACGCAGTATTTT; J gene: TRBJ2-3; V gene: TRBV7-7; clone size: .; D gene: .
CDR3 protein: CASSLVRGTEAFF; CDR3 DNA: TGTGCCAGCAGTTTGGTGAGGGGCACTGAAGCTTTCTTT; J gene: TRBJ1-1; V gene: TRBV27; clone size: .; D gene: .
CDR3 protein: CASSDGTSGRTYNEQFF; CDR3 DNA: TGCGCCAGCAGCGACGGGACTAGCGGGAGGACCTACAATGAGCAGTTCTTC; J gene: TRBJ2-1; V gene: TRBV10-2; clone size: .; D gene: TRBD2
CDR3 protein: CASSFHGLAGVNEQFF; CDR3 DNA: TGTGCCAGCAGTTTTCACGGCCTAGCGGGAGTCAATGAGCAGTTCTTC; J gene: TRBJ2-1; V gene: TRBV28; clone size: once; D gene: TRBD2
CDR3 protein: CAWTRDGMGGYTF; CDR3 DNA: TGTGCCTGGACCCGAGACGGGATGGGCGGCTACACCTTC; J gene: TRBJ1-2; V gene: TRBV30; clone size: .; D gene: .
CDR3 protein: CAISEGDSPRYGYTF; CDR3 DNA: TGTGCCATCAGTGAGGGGGACAGCCCCCGCTATGGCTACACCTTC; J gene: TRBJ1-2; V gene: TRBV10-3; clone size: .; D gene: TRBD1
CDR3 protein: CAWSVNRGGEAFF; CDR3 DNA: TGTGCCTGGAGTGTAAACAGGGGAGGTGAAGCTTTCTTT; J gene: TRBJ1-1; V gene: TRBV30; clone size: once; D gene: TRBD1
CDR3 protein: CAISERPRRNEQFF; CDR3 DNA: TGTGCCATCAGTGAAAGACCCAGGCGGAATGAGCAGTTCTTC; J gene: TRBJ2-1; V gene: TRBV10-3; clone size: .; D gene: .
CDR3 protein: CASSPRTGGEAQETQYF; CDR3 DNA: TGTGCCAGCAGCCCGAGAACGGGGGGCGAAGCCCAAGAGACCCAGTACTTC; J gene: TRBJ2-5; V gene: TRBV4-2; clone size: .; D gene: .
CDR3 protein: CASSVTGTLEHTQYF; CDR3 DNA: TGTGCCAGCAGCGTCACCGGGACCCTCGAACATACGCAGTATTTT; J gene: TRBJ2-3; V gene: TRBV9; clone size: .; D gene: .
CDR3 protein: CASSIIITDTQYF; CDR3 DNA: TGTGCCAGCAGCATAATCATCACAGATACGCAGTATTTT; J gene: TRBJ2-3; V gene: TRBV7-6; clone size: once; D gene: .
CDR3 protein: CASSAGLAGGVQYF; CDR3 DNA: TGCGCCAGCAGCGCCGGACTAGCGGGAGGGGTGCAGTACTTC; J gene: TRBJ2-7; V gene: TRBV5-1; clone size: .; D gene: TRBD2
CDR3 protein: CASSETDRGNYGYTF; CDR3 DNA: TGTGCCAGCAGTGAAACGGACAGGGGCAACTATGGCTACACCTTC; J gene: TRBJ1-2; V gene: TRBV27; clone size: .; D gene: TRBD1
CDR3 protein: CASSLGYGGEKLFF; CDR3 DNA: TGTGCCAGCAGTTTAGGGTACGGGGGTGAAAAACTGTTTTTT; J gene: TRBJ1-4; V gene: TRBV28; clone size: .; D gene: .